This T cell receptor (beta chain) was profiled in a study of chemoradiotherapy in HPV16-positive cancers. This clone came up once. Its cognate antigen is unknown. The CDR3 covers 15 residues. CDR1 and CDR2 (germline): SGHAT, FQNNGV. Trimming shortened V by 2 bases and J by 0 bases, and 10 bases separated the two germline ends. TCRdb's table, derived via immunoSEQ multiplex PCR, lists solely in-frame clones and lacks some. The sample has 7,000 to 9,000 clones; 74% are singletons. Study-level results: Functional assays defining HPV-specific T cells used only two HPV16-positive patients. Candidate HPV-specific clones and E7-related TCR motifs grew in tumor during treatment. HPV-responsive T-cell expansion during chemoradiotherapy was linked to improved recurrence-free survival in HPV16-positive patients.

Sequences were derived from tumor tissue, sampled from a patient who underwent chemoradiotherapy. The clonotype was recovered from a human donor with HPV-associated anogenital cancer. The genes are TRBV11-2 and TRBJ2-5; unclear D gene. CDR3: CASSLTPSDQETQYF. As DNA, the CDR3 is TGTGCCAGCAGCTTAACGCCGTCGGACCAAGAGACCCAGTACTTC.